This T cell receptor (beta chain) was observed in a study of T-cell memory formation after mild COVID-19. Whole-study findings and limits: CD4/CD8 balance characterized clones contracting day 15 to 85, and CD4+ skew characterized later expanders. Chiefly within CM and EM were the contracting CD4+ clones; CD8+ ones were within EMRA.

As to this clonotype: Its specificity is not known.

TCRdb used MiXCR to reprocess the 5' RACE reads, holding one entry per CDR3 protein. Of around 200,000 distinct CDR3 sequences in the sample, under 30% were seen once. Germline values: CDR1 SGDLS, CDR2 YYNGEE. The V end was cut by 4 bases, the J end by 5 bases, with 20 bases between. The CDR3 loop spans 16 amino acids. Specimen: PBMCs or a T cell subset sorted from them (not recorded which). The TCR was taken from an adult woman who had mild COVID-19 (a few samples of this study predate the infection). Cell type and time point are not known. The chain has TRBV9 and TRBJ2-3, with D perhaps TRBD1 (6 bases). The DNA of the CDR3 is TGTGCCAGCAGCCCGAAGACAGGTGTCCGTTTAGATACGCAGTATTTT. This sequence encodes CASSPKTGVRLDTQYF.